These T cell receptor beta chains were read from a single sample in a study of CD8+ T cells in alopecia areata. Produced via immunoSEQ multiplex PCR; TCRdb's table is partial and in-frame only. The repertoire holds a few hundred thousand clones, with under 75% as singletons. The starting material was CD4+ T cells sorted from blood, obtained at week 4, from a patient treated with tofacitinib. Receptors originate from a human donor with alopecia areata. The CDR3 runs from the conserved cysteine through the conserved F or W.

14 TRBJ1-1 TRBV7-2 CASSLANRNTEAFF
16 TRBJ2-1 TRBV7-2 CASSLEVGTFQNEQFF
16 TRBJ2-3 TRBV11-2 CASSLGVGLAGDTQYF
15 TRBJ2-3 TRBV9 CASSPLTGITDTQYF
15 TRBJ1-3 TRBV18 CASSPRAQAPNTIYF
14 TRBJ1-1 TRBV9 CASSPGQVVSEAFF
13 TRBJ2-2 TRBV2 CASSRDRGGELFF
14 TRBJ1-4 TRBV2 CASTFATGGEKLFF
13 TRBJ2-3 TRBV29-1 CSVKGLASDTQYF
18 TRBJ2-3 TRBV15 CATSSGDYFKGRTDTQYF
14 TRBJ2-7 TRBV25-1 CASIPGQGFVEQYF
13 TRBJ2-5 TRBV7-6 CASSAGLQETQYF
14 TRBJ2-2 TRBV29-1 CSVGLAGFTGELFF
14 TRBJ1-5 TRBV2 CASSGQGSNQPQHF
15 TRBJ2-1 TRBV14 CASSLGQGSKNEQFF
14 TRBJ1-6 TRBV5-1 CASSLDRADSPLHF
14 TRBJ2-2 TRBV5-1 CASTQGARTGELFF
14 TRBJ1-6 TRBV6-1 CASQPGGLNSPLHF
20 TRBJ2-2 TRBV4-1 CASSQGGTGFFNANTGELFF
16 TRBJ2-1 TRBV15 CATSRGQGKGHNEQFF
17 TRBJ2-1 TRBV7-2 CASSLAGGGTIGEEQFF
15 TRBJ1-6 TRBV5-1 CASSLGGGEGSPLHF
14 TRBJ1-1 TRBV7-3 CASSSGTASAEAFF
12 TRBJ2-5 TRBV29-1 CSGQQGGETQYF
14 TRBJ2-1 TRBV7-2 CASSISGSYNEQFF
14 TRBJ1-6 TRBV7-2 CASSLGQNPSPLHF
12 TRBJ1-1 TRBV29-1 CSVDTPNTEAFF
15 TRBJ2-7 TRBV9 CASSSRTGGSGEQYF
12 TRBJ2-7 TRBV29-1 CSVARGSYEQYF
14 TRBJ2-6 TRBV18 CASSPPVGANVLTF
13 TRBJ1-2 TRBV4-3 CASSQTGFYGYTF
14 TRBJ2-7 TRBV27 CASGLRGLGYEQYF
12 TRBJ1-2 TRBV30 CAWTERTYGYTF
15 TRBJ2-3 TRBV6-6 CASSYQGSRTDTQYF
15 TRBJ1-1 TRBV5-1 CASSAQLGSNTEAFF
15 TRBJ1-2 TRBV11-2 CASSLGGTSDYGYTF
16 TRBJ2-7 TRBV30 CAWSDVRGTGTYEQYF
14 TRBJ2-5 TRBV9 CASSGGQGRETQYF
15 TRBJ2-7 TRBV5-1 CASSLGLRGPEEQYF
14 TRBJ1-1 TRBV11-2 CASSAGQGITEAFF
15 TRBJ1-2 TRBV30 CAWRTKPSPNYGYTF
15 TRBJ1-2 TRBV9 CASSGAPGRTYGYTF
14 TRBJ2-1 TRBV29-1 CSVEPRLTRNEQFF
12 TRBJ2-7 TRBV29-1 CSATDSSYEQYF
13 TRBJ1-1 TRBV29-1 CSVQGRLNTEAFF
15 TRBJ2-5 TRBV29-1 CSVDRQAKGKETQYF
13 TRBJ1-2 TRBV29-1 CSGGEVQSYGYTF
12 TRBJ1-2 TRBV10-2 CASSEGGHGYTF